These 11 T cell receptor beta chains came from one sample sequenced in a study of T cell responses to AZD1222 COVID-19 vaccine. TCRdb keeps only in-frame clones here, not all; method: immunoSEQ multiplex PCR. The sample holds 95,000 to 150,000 clones, roughly 90% seen once. The source was peripheral blood, collected on day 0 of AZD1222 vaccination. The receptor set was obtained from an adult in good health.

This chain links TRBV28 with TRBJ1-2; perhaps TRBD1 as D (5 bases). The V gene's germline CDR1 is MDHEN and CDR2 SYDVKM. V was pared by 1 base and J by 7 bases, with 7 bases between. The CDR3 is made up of 12 amino acids. The CDR3 loop reads CASSLLGVGYTF. In DNA, the CDR3 is TGTGCCAGCAGTTTATTAGGGGTTGGCTACACCTTC.

The V gene is TRBV2, the J gene TRBJ2-7; D gene uncertain. The CDR3 totals 12 residues. CDR1 and CDR2 from the germline V gene are SNHLY and FYNNEI. V was clipped by 2 bases and J by 4 bases, with 6 bases between them. The CDR3 region is CASSERVYEQYF. The DNA of the CDR3 is TGTGCCAGCAGTGAAAGGGTATACGAGCAGTACTTC.

The CDR3 DNA is TGTGCCAGCAGCCTTTTGGACTCCTTCTACAATGAGCAGTTCTTC. Its translation is CASSLLDSFYNEQFF. The chain carries TRBV11-2 and TRBJ2-1; perhaps TRBD2 as D (5 bases). This CDR3 comprises 15 residues. Trimming pared 5 bases from V and 3 bases from J, leaving 14 bases between. The germline CDR1 and CDR2 sequences are SGHAT and FQNNGV.

In DNA form, the CDR3 reads TGTGCCACCAGCACATTATATAGGACGAGAGAGCAGTTCTTC. It codes for CATSTLYRTREQFF. The gene calls are TRBV15 and TRBJ2-1; the D is unclear. This CDR3 comprises 14 residues. V dropped 4 bases and J dropped 10 bases, with 17 bases sitting between them. Germline assignment: CDR1 LNHNV and CDR2 YYDKDF (reference sequence).

The rearrangement joins TRBV7-2 to TRBJ2-7; D is perhaps TRBD1 or TRBD2 (6 bases each). The V gene's germline CDR1 is SGHTA and CDR2 FQGNSA. CDR3 length: 18 residues. V was trimmed by 5 bases and J by 0 bases, leaving 23 bases between them. In DNA form, the CDR3 reads TGTGCCAGCAGCCTAGAGCTGAGGGGGAGGTCCCTCTCCTACGAGCAGTACTTC. Amino acid sequence: CASSLELRGRSLSYEQYF.

The chain links TRBV10-2 to TRBJ1-1; D is uncertain. V was cut by 4 bases and J by 4 bases, with 16 bases left in between. This CDR3 comprises 15 residues. CDR1 and CDR2 from the germline V gene are WSHSY and SAAADI. In DNA, the CDR3 is TGCGCCAGCAGTGTTCGAATAGTAGGGAGCACTGAAGCTTTCTTT. It specifies CASSVRIVGSTEAFF.

This clone was seen many times. This chain uses TRBV6-4 with TRBJ2-3; 13 positions match TRBD2. Germline lookup yields CDR1 MRHNA and CDR2 SNTAGT. The CDR3 is 16 amino acids. V lost 6 bases to trimming and J lost 3 bases; unmatched junction nucleotides: 6. The CDR3 DNA reads as TGTGCCAGCAGCATCACTAGCGGGGGGGAAACAGATACGCAGTATTTT. It codes for CASSITSGGETDTQYF.

The chain has TRBV11-3 and TRBJ2-7; 14 bases map to TRBD2. Losses at the gene ends were 1 base for V and 4 bases for J; bases not matched to a gene: 3. Germline values: CDR1 SGHNT, CDR2 YENEEA. CDR3 length: 16 amino acids. For the CDR3, the DNA is TGTGCCAGCAGCTTAGTACGGACTAGCGGGGGGTACGAGCAGTACTTC. Translated: CASSLVRTSGGYEQYF.

The V call is TRBV12-3 or TRBV12-4, the J call TRBJ1-3, with 8 positions matching TRBD1. The CDR3 runs 13 residues. J gave up 8 bases and V 6 bases, and 6 bases lay outside the gene matches. CDR3 region: CASSLGQGDTIYF. In nucleotides, the CDR3 is TGTGCCAGCAGCCTAGGACAGGGAGACACCATATATTTT.

This clone was detected once. This chain connects TRBV28 to TRBJ2-2; 11 bases line up with TRBD2. This CDR3 has 14 amino acids. Trimming took 5 bases from V and 7 from J; bases not matched to a gene: 3. Per the germline V gene, CDR1 is MDHEN and CDR2 is SYDVKM. Written as DNA, the CDR3 is TGTGCCAGCAGTCCGGGACTAGCGGACGGGGAGCTGTTTTTT. Residues: CASSPGLADGELFF.

V usage is TRBV5-1 and J usage is TRBJ1-4; 7 nucleotides line up with TRBD1. The CDR3 is made up of 15 amino acids. V lost 4 bases and J lost 0; bases outside the gene matches: 3. The germline gives CDR1 SGHRS, CDR2 YFSETQ. The CDR3 is CASSQGETTNEKLFF. For the CDR3, the DNA is TGCGCCAGCAGCCAGGGGGAGACAACTAATGAAAAACTGTTTTTT.